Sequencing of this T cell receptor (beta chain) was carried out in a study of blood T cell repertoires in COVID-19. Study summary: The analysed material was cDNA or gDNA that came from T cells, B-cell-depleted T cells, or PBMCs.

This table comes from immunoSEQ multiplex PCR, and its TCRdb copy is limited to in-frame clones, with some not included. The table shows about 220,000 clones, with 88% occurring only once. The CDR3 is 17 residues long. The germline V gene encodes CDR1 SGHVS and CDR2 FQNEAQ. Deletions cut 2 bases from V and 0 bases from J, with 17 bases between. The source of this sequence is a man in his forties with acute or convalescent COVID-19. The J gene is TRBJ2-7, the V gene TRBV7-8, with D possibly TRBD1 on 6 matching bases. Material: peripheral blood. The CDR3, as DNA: TGTGCCAGCAGCTTACCGAACAGGGTCGCATCCTCCTACGAGCAGTACTTC. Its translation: CASSLPNRVASSYEQYF. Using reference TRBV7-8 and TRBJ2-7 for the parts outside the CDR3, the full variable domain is GAGVSQSPRYKVAKRGQDVALRCDPISGHVSLFWYQQALGQGPEFLTYFQNEAQLDKSGLPSDRFFAERPEGSVSTLKIQRTQQEDSAVYLCASSLPNRVASSYEQYFGPGTRLTVT.